What follows is one TCR beta chain and its context. The data stem from a study of blood T cell repertoires in COVID-19. Study-level information: COVID-19 samples from acute and convalescent phases originated in the United States, Italy and Spain. PBMCs, B-cell-depleted T cells, or T cells provided the cDNA or gDNA that made up the material.

V lost 0 bases and J 1 base, leaving 7 bases between the germline ends. Per germline, CDR1 MNHEY and CDR2 SVGEGT. The CDR3 has 15 residues. In the source study's methods: The authors estimated nucleated cell counts from reference gene primer amplification. Some clones are missing from TCRdb's copy, which holds only in-frame ones; the method was immunoSEQ multiplex PCR. From that table come the V and J calls and clone size; the DNA was used to work out D and trimming. The table has about 150,000 clones, around 83% seen once. The V and J genes are TRBV6-2 or TRBV6-3 and TRBJ2-4; D unresolved. The specimen was peripheral blood. This TCR was sampled from a woman between 50 and 59 years old with acute or convalescent COVID-19. The CDR3 nucleotides read TGTGCCAGCAGTTACTCAGAACTTGCCAAAAACATTCAGTACTTC. Translated, it gives CASSYSELAKNIQYF.